This section outlines one T cell receptor (beta chain) sequence together with its context. The antigen is unknown. The entry originates in a study of cytomegalovirus exposure and HLA in healthy donors. Study-level points and caveats: Researchers reported in a later analysis that a missense DCLRE1C variant was tied to TCR beta V- and J-gene trimming.

The CDR3 length is 15 residues. The germline V gene has CDR1 MNHEY and CDR2 SVGAGI. Trimming removed 2 bases at V and 8 bases at J, with 13 bases between. Vbeta (60) and Jbeta (13) primers were used in the PCR. Only in-frame clones appear in the TCRdb table, and some are missing; sequencing was by immunoSEQ multiplex PCR. The sample shows roughly 70,000 clones, and 2.7% sits with its ten largest clones. Every donor was a healthy person donating bone marrow. The sequenced sample consisted of PBMCs. The clonotype was recovered from a middle-aged man in good health and CMV-seronegative. The chain carries TRBV6-5 and TRBJ1-6, with D tentatively TRBD1 (5 bases). The chain's CDR3 is CASSYGGGRHSPLHF. As DNA, the CDR3 is TGTGCCAGCAGTTACGGGGGAGGTCGACATTCACCCCTCCACTTT.